The present T cell receptor beta chain was sequenced within a study of cytomegalovirus exposure and HLA in healthy donors. V dropped 0 bases and J dropped 7 bases, with 16 bases sitting between them. Germline V gene lookup returns CDR1 SGDLS and CDR2 YYNGEE. There are 15 residues in the CDR3. Primers: 60 Vbeta forward and 13 Jbeta reverse. This table comes from immunoSEQ multiplex PCR, and its TCRdb copy is limited to in-frame clones, with some not included. The data hold some 90,000 clones, with approximately 80% observed a single time. This chain uses TRBV9 with TRBJ1-2; a possible D gene is TRBD1 (5 bases). This TCR came from a woman in her forties or fifties in good health and CMV-seropositive. What was sequenced was PBMCs. The CDR3 reads CASSVGGSSIGGYTF. In DNA form, the CDR3 reads TGTGCCAGCAGCGTAGGGGGCAGTTCTATTGGTGGCTACACCTTC.